This T cell receptor (beta chain) was recorded in a study of identifying expanded T cells in peripheral blood. Sequencing was performed with immunoSEQ multiplex PCR; in TCRdb, only in-frame clones are kept and a portion is missing. The sample lists approximately 91,000 clones; approximately 88% were seen once. Losses at the gene ends were 4 bases for V and 1 base for J; bases not matched to a gene: 11. This CDR3 region has 19 residues. Germline CDR1 and CDR2: SEHNR and FQNEAQ (reference sequence). The specimen was blood. This clonotype originated in a person aged 18 to 75 in good health. This chain uses TRBV7-9 with TRBJ2-1; 12 bases agree with TRBD1. The chain's CDR3 is CASSSGTGGLAESYNEQFF. The CDR3 DNA sequence: TGTGCCAGCAGCTCTGGGACAGGGGGCTTAGCGGAATCCTACAATGAGCAGTTCTTC.